This TCR beta chain was identified in a study of HIV-infected patients and healthy controls. cDNA was made from 400 to 500 ng RNA using alpha and beta constant primers. Alpha and beta chain libraries were made separately by chain-specific third strand synthesis with multiplexing indices. TCRdb re-called the 5' RACE reads with MiXCR, one entry per CDR3 protein. The data hold roughly 25,000 distinct CDR3 sequences, with roughly 8.7% observed a single time. The CDR3 is 15 residues long. V was clipped by 4 bases and J by 1 base, with 11 bases between them. Whole blood was used without fractionation, so all unsorted peripheral T cells were included. In its sample, this clonotype was seen a few times.

This clonotype was obtained from an adult in good health. Sample: blood. The chain links TRBV12-3 or TRBV12-4 to TRBJ1-3; no clear D gene. CDR3 amino acids: CASSSSWKSGNTIYF. The CDR3 DNA is TGTGCCAGCAGTTCCTCCTGGAAATCTGGAAACACCATATATTTT.